The TCR beta chain described here comes from a study of blood T cells in healthy people across ages. Study-level points and caveats: Diversity of TCR beta correlated strongly with naive T cell percentage.

Per sample, at least 5 micrograms of total RNA were extracted. About this clonotype itself: Antigen unknown.

Combining a sample-barcoded 5' primer with a J-beta primer mix, a second PCR ran for 7 to 11 cycles. Via MiXCR, TCRdb re-called the 5' RACE reads, giving one row per CDR3 protein. The sample shows about 510,000 distinct CDR3 sequences, about 26% of them seen only once. This sample also belongs to another study, concerning T cells of mothers and their children. According to that study: In each mother, TCR beta CDR3 reads exceeded 9.5 million; in each child, they numbered approximately 3 million.

This clonotype was sampled from a boy younger than 10 in good health. Sequencing was done on a sample of blood.

This chain's CDR3 is CSARGLAGPSTDTQYF. CDR3 coding DNA: TGCAGTGCTAGAGGACTAGCGGGACCTAGCACAGATACGCAGTATTTT. The rearrangement links TRBV20-1 to TRBJ2-3, with 11 nucleotides matching TRBD2. Germline lookup yields CDR1 DFQATT and CDR2 SNEGSKA (reference sequence). The CDR3 covers 16 residues. V shed 1 base and J 0 bases; nucleotides not matched to a gene: 3.